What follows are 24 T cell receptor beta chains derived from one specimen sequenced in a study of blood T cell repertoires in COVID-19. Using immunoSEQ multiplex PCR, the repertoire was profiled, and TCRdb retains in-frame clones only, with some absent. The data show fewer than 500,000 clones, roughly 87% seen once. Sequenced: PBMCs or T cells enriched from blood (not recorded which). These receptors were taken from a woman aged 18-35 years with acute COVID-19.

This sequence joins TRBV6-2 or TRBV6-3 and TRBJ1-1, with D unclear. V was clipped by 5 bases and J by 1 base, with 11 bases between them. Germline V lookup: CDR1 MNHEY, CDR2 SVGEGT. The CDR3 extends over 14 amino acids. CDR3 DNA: TGTGCCAGCAGTACGAGGGAGGGGAACACTGAAGCTTTCTTT. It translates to CASSTREGNTEAFF.

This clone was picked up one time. The CDR3 coding sequence is TGCGCCAGCAGCCCGGGACAACGGTACCAAGAGACCCAGTACTTC. It translates to CASSPGQRYQETQYF. This chain joins TRBV5-1 and TRBJ2-5; D is possibly TRBD1 (6 bases). The V gene lost 4 bases and the J gene lost 0 bases, with 13 bases spanning the gap. This CDR3 has 15 residues. Germline loops: CDR1 SGHRS, CDR2 YFSETQ.

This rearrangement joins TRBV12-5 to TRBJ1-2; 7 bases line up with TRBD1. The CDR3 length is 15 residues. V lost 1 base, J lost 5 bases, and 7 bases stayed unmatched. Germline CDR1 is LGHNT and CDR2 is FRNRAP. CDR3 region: CASGLGTTGAYGYTF. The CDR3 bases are TGTGCTAGTGGTTTGGGAACTACAGGGGCATATGGCTACACCTTC.

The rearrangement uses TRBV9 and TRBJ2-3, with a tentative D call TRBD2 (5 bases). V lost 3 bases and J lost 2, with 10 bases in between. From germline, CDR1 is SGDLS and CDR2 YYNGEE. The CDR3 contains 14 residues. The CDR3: CASSATGSTDTQYF. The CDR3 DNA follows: TGTGCCAGCAGCGCAACGGGATCCACAGATACGCAGTATTTT.

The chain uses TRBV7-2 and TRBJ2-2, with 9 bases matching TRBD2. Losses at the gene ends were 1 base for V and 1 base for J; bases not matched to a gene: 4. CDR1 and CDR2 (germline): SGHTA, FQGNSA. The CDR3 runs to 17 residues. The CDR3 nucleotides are TGTGCCAGCAGCTTAGAGGCAGCGGGAGGGAACACCGGGGAGCTGTTTTTT. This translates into CASSLEAAGGNTGELFF.

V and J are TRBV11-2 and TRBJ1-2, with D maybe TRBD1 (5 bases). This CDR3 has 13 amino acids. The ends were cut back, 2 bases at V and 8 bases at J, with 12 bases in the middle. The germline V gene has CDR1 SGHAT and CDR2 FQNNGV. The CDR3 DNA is TGTGCCAGCAGCTTATCCGGGACTCCAGGCTACACCTTC. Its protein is CASSLSGTPGYTF.

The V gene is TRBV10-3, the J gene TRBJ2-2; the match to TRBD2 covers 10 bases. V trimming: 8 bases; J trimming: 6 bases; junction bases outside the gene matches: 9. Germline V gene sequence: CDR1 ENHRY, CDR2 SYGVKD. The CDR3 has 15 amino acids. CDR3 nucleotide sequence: TGTGCCATCGGCATCCGGCTAGCGGGAGCCGGGGAGCTGTTTTTT. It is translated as CAIGIRLAGAGELFF.

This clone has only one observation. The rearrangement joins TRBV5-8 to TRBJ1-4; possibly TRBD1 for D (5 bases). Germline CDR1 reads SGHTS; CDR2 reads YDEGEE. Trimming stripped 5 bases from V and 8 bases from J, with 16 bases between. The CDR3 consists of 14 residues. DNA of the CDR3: TGTGCCAGCAGGCTCAGGGATTGGAAGGAAAAACTGTTTTTT. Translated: CASRLRDWKEKLFF.

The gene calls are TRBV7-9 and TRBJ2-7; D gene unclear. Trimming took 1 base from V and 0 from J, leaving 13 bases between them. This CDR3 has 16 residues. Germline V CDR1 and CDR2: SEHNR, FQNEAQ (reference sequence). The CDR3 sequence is CASSLGPVSFSYEQYF. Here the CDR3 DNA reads TGTGCCAGCAGCTTAGGTCCAGTCTCATTCTCCTACGAGCAGTACTTC.

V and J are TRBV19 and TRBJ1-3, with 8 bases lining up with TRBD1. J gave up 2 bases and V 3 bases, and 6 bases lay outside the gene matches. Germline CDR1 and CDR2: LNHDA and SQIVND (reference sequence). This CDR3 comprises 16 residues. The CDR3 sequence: CASSIRTGKAGNTIYF. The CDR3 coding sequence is TGTGCCAGTAGTATTAGGACAGGGAAAGCTGGAAACACCATATATTTT. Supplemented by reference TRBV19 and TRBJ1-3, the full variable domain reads DGGITQSPKYLFRKEGQNVTLSCEQNLNHDAMYWYRQDPGQGLRLIYYSQIVNDFQKGDIAEGYSVSREKKESFPLTVTSAQKNPTAFYLCASSIRTGKAGNTIYFGEGSWLTVV.

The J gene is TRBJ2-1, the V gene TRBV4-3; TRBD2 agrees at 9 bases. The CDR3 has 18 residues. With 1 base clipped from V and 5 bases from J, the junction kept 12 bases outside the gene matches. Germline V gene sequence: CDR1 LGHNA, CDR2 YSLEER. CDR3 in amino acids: CASSQVGSWREGHNEQFF. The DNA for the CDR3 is TGCGCCAGCAGCCAAGTCGGGTCATGGCGGGAGGGCCACAATGAGCAGTTCTTC.

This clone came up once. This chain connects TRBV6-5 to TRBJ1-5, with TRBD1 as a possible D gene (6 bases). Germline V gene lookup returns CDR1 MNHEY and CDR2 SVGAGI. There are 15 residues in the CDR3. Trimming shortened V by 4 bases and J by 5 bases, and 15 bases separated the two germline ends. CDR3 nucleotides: TGTGCCAGCAGTTTGTGGGGGCTTATCTATCAGCCCCAGCATTTT. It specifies CASSLWGLIYQPQHF.

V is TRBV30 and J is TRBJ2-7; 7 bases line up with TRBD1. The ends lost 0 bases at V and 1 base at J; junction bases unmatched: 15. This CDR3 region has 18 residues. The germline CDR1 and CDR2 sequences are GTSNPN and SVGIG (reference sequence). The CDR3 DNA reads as TGTGCCTGGAGTGTGGGTAGGGGCCCTTGGGACAGTTCCTACGAGCAGTACTTC. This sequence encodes CAWSVGRGPWDSSYEQYF.

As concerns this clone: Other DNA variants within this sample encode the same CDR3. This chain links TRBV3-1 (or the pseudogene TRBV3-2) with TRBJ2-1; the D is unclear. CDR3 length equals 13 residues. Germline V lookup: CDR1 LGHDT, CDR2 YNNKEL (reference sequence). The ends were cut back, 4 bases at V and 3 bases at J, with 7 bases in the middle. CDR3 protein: CASSPLYYNEQFF. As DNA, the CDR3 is TGTGCCAGCAGCCCCCTCTACTACAATGAGCAGTTCTTC.

DNA of the CDR3: TGTGCCAGCAGCGGGACTAGCGGGAGCAATGAGCAGTTCTTC. Its protein product is CASSGTSGSNEQFF. V and J are TRBV5-6 and TRBJ2-1; 14 bases are shared with TRBD2. V was pared by 4 bases and J by 6 bases, with 0 bases of the junction left unmatched. The CDR3 consists of 14 residues. In germline, CDR1 is SGHDT, CDR2 YYEEEE.

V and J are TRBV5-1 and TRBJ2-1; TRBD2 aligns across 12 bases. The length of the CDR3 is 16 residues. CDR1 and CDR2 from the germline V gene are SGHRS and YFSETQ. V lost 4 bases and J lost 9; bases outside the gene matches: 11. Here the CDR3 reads CASSLGASGGAIEQFF. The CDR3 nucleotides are TGCGCCAGCAGCCTCGGGGCTAGCGGGGGGGCGATTGAGCAGTTCTTC.

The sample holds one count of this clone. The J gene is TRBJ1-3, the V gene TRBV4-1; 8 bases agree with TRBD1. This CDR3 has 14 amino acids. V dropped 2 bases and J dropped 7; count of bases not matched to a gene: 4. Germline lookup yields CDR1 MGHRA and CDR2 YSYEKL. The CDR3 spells CASSQRTGSNTIYF. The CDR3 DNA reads TGCGCCAGCAGCCAAAGGACAGGGTCTAACACCATATATTTT.

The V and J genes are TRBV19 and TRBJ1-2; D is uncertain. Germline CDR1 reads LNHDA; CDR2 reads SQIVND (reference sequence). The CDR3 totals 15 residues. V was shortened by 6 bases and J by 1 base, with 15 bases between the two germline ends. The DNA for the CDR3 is TGTGCCAGTAGCGCCGGGAGGGTGGTTAACTATGGCTACACCTTC. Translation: CASSAGRVVNYGYTF.

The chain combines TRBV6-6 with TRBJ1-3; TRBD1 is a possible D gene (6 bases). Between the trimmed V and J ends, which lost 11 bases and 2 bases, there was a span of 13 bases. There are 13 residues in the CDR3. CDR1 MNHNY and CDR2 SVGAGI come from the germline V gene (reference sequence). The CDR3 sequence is CASGGHPGNTIYF. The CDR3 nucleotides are TGTGCCTCCGGGGGGCACCCTGGAAACACCATATATTTT.

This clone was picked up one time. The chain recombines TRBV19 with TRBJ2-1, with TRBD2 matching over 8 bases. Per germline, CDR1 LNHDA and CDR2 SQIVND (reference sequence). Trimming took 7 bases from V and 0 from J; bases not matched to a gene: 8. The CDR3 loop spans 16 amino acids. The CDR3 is CASTLTSEGSYNEQFF. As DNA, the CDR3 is TGTGCCAGTACCTTGACTAGCGAAGGCTCCTACAATGAGCAGTTCTTC. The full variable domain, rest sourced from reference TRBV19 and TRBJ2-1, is DGGITQSPKYLFRKEGQNVTLSCEQNLNHDAMYWYRQDPGQGLRLIYYSQIVNDFQKGDIAEGYSVSREKKESFPLTVTSAQKNPTAFYLCASTLTSEGSYNEQFFGPGTRLTVL.

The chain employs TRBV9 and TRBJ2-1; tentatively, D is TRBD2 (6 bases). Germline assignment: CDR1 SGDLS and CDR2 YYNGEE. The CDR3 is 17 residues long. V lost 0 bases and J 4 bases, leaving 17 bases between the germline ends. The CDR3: CASSVGKVGGTYNEQFF. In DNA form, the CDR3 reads TGTGCCAGCAGCGTAGGGAAGGTGGGAGGTACATACAATGAGCAGTTCTTC.

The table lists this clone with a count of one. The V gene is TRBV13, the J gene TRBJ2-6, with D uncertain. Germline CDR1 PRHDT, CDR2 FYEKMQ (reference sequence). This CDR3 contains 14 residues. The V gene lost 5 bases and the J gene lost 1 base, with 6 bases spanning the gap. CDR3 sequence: CASSARSGANVLTF. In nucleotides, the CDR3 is TGTGCCAGCAGCGCCCGGTCTGGGGCCAACGTCCTGACTTTC.

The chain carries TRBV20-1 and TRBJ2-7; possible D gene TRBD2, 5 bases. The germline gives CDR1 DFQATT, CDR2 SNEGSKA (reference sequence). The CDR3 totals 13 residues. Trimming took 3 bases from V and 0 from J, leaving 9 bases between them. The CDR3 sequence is CSASSGGSYEQYF. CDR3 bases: TGCAGTGCTAGTTCCGGAGGCTCCTACGAGCAGTACTTC.

CDR3 sequence: CASSQDLGADGYTF. The CDR3 DNA sequence: TGTGCCAGCAGCCAAGATCTGGGTGCGGATGGCTACACCTTC. The chain joins TRBV3-1 (or the pseudogene TRBV3-2) to TRBJ1-2, with unresolved D. Trimming left V 0 bases short and J 6 bases short, with 11 bases between. The CDR3 is 14 residues long. Germline CDR1 reads LGHDT; CDR2 reads YNNKEL (reference sequence).